The clone carrying this T cell receptor (beta chain) has at least ten counts. The antigen remains unidentified. The DNA is omitted, as the CDR3 cannot be located on it reliably, and the CDR3 follows TCRdb's listing. Including both end residues, the CDR3 is 19 amino acids long. These data are taken from a study of breast tumors, draining lymph nodes, adjacent tissues. Study-wide points: Findings are consistent with lymph node origin and intratumoral expansion of most tumor T cells. Tumor T cell lymph node origin was a supported hypothesis, not proven. Compared with lymph nodes, tumors were less diverse; compared with nontumor tissue, more. Luminal-like breast cancer showed significantly greater tumor-nontumor repertoire similarity than basal-like breast cancer did.

One entry per CDR3 protein results from TCRdb running MiXCR on the multiplex PCR reads. The profile shows about 21,000 distinct CDR3 sequences, approximately 40% of them singletons. Sequencing input: breast tumor tissue. The clonotype originates from a female donor with breast cancer. Some clones in this sample may be carry-over from other donors' samples. J is TRBJ2-7 and V is TRBV7-5; the table's D call of TRBD1 was not tested on the DNA. TRBV7-5 corresponds to a pseudogene. This CDR3 reads CISVPAAYSGGQGCYEQYF.